This paragraph reports one T cell receptor (beta chain). Germline CDR1 LNHNV, CDR2 YYDKDF (reference sequence). The CDR3 loop spans 19 amino acids. J lost 1 base, V lost 5 bases, and 10 bases had no gene match. The data belong to a study of blood T cell repertoires in COVID-19. Looking at the study overall: There were acute and convalescent COVID-19 samples, and they came from the United States, Italy and Spain.

Per the original data handling: Researchers report that nucleated cell counts were estimated from reference gene primer amplification. Sequencing was performed with immunoSEQ multiplex PCR; in TCRdb, only in-frame clones are kept and a portion is missing. The V and J calls and clone size come from that table; D and trimming were worked out from the DNA. The data contain about 270,000 clones, roughly 86% of them singletons. The receptor comes from a woman aged 55 to 70 who had recovered from COVID-19. V is TRBV15 and J is TRBJ2-1, with TRBD2 matching over 14 bases. Material for sequencing was peripheral blood. The CDR3 bases are TGTGCCACCAGCCGTTTGACTAGCGGGGGGGCAACGTCCTACAATGAGCAGTTCTTC. It codes for CATSRLTSGGATSYNEQFF.